This T cell receptor (beta chain) stems from a study of blood T cell repertoires in COVID-19 (dated by TCRdb to between 2020 and 2021). Turning to the overall study: Samples covering the acute and convalescent phases of COVID-19 were provided by collaborators in the United States, Italy and Spain. The repertoires were released in a freely available public database intended as a resource for research on the immune response to SARS-CoV-2. Where HLA class I and class II types were available, the types were taken from metadata supplied by the sample provider, not from assay-based typing. Subjects who had been exposed to COVID-19, were actively infected with it, or had recovered from it provided the deeply sampled blood TCRbeta repertoires that made up the dataset. A de-identified subject ID, COVID-19 status, age in years and sex were almost always included in the sample metadata. The material from the prospective study consisted of cDNA or gDNA derived from T cells, B-cell-depleted T cells, or PBMCs. Samples were obtained from the ongoing ImmuneRACE study (first 160 participants) and from about 1,300 subjects provided by 6 global collaborators. Paper-wide results and their limitations: The amount of clinical and demographic metadata varied by source and participant and was provided uncurated.

Collaborating institutions collected whole blood in K2EDTA tubes following their own protocols. Collaborator samples were shipped for TCRbeta analysis as frozen whole blood, isolated PBMCs, or DNA extracted from either sample type. TCRbeta CDR3 regions were amplified from genomic DNA using the immunoSEQ Assay, a bias-controlled multiplex PCR. The published analysis was carried out like this. The number of nucleated cells in each sample was estimated by amplification of reference gene primers within the assay. To quantify the absolute abundance of each unique TCRbeta CDR3 rearrangement, sequence reads were collapsed and filtered. For each sample, productive Simpson clonality was calculated as the square root of Simpson's diversity index over productive rearrangements. This immuneACCESS table, as held by TCRdb, lists in-frame sequences with V and J called but not all clones. Of the missing ones, under half trace to an unresolved V gene in checked studies; the others have no known cause. V, J and clone size are those of that table, while D and trimming were read from the DNA. Counted in this sample were around 43,000 clones; about 88% of them appeared once. The ten largest clones represent 6.2% of the sample.

Turning to this clone: There is no known antigen for this receptor. No base quality information exists; no much larger clone differs at one position.

The cysteine opens and the phenylalanine closes a CDR3 of 16 amino acids. CDR3 DNA is the only sequence kept; it has 48 bases, read in frame from the first base. The germline V end is reduced by 1 base and the J end by 1 base; junction bases left unmatched: 7. Per the germline V gene, SGHNT is the CDR1 and YENEEA is the CDR2. The sequencing input was peripheral blood. The clonotype was recovered from a human donor in a cohort sampled during active COVID-19. The sequence is built from TRBV11-3 and TRBJ2-7; TRBD2 lines up with 7 middle nucleotides. The base sequence is TGTGCCAGCAGCTTAGGCCCCCGCGGGGGTTCCTACGAGCAGTACTTC. Its product reads: CASSLGPRGGSYEQYF.